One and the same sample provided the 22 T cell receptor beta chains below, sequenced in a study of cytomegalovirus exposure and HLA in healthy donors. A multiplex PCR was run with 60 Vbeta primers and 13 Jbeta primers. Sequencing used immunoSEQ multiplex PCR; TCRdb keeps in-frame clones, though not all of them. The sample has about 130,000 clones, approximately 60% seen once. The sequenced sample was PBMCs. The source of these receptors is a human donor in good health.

CDR3 region: CASSPTQGAHNEQFF. CDR3 DNA sequence: TGTGCCAGCAGCCCCACGCAGGGCGCCCACAATGAGCAGTTCTTC. The rearrangement uses TRBV11-3 and TRBJ2-1, with D perhaps TRBD1 (5 bases). Trimming removed 5 bases from V and 5 bases from J, with 16 bases in between. CDR1 and CDR2 from the germline V gene are SGHNT and YENEEA. The CDR3 loop spans 15 amino acids.

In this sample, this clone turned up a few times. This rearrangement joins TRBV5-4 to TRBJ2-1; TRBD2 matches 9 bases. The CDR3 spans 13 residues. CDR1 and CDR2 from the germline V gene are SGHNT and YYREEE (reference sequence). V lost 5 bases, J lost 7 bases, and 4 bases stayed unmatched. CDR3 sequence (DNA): TGTGCCAGCAGTGTAGCGGGAGTTAATGAGCAGTTCTTC. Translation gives CASSVAGVNEQFF.

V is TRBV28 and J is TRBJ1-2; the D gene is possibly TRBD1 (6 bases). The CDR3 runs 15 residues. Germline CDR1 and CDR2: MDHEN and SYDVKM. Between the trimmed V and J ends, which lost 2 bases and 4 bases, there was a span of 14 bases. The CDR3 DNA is TGTGCCAGCAGTTTAAGACAGGCCACATTCTATGGCTACACCTTC. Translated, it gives CASSLRQATFYGYTF.

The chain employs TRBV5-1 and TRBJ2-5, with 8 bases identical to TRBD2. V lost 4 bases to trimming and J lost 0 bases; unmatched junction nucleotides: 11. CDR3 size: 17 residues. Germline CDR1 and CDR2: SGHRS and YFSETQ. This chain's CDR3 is CASSPNGGLADQETQYF. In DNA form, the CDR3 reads TGCGCCAGCAGCCCAAACGGAGGACTAGCAGACCAAGAGACCCAGTACTTC.

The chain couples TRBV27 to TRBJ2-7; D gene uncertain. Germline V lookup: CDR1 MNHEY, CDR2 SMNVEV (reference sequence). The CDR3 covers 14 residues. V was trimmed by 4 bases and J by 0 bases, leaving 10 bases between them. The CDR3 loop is CASSSSENSYEQYF. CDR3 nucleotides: TGTGCCAGCAGTTCCTCGGAGAACTCCTACGAGCAGTACTTC.

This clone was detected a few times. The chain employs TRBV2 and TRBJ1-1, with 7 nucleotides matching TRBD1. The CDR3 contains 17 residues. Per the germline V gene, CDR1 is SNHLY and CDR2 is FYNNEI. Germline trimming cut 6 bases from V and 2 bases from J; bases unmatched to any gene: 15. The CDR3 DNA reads TGTGCCAGCAGCCAGAGACGCGGGACAGCAAGAAACACTGAAGCTTTCTTT. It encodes CASSQRRGTARNTEAFF.

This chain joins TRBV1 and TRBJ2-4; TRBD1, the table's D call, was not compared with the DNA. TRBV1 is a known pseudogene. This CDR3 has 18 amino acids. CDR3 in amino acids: CTSSPRTGRVPAKNIQYF. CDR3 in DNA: TGCACCAGCAGTCCCAGGACAGGGAGGGTCCCAGCCAAAAACATTCAGTACTTC.

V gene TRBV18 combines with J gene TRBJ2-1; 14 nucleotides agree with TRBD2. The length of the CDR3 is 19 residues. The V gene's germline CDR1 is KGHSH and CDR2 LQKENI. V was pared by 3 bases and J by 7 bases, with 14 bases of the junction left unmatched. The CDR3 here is CASSPTGLTSGRALNEQFF. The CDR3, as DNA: TGTGCCAGCTCACCTACAGGGTTGACTAGCGGGAGGGCCCTAAATGAGCAGTTCTTC.

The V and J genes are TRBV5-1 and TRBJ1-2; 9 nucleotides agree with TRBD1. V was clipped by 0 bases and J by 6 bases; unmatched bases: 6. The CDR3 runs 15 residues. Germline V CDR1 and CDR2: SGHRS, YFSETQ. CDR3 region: CASSLGGTGYDGYTF. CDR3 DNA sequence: TGCGCCAGCAGCTTGGGGGGGACAGGGTACGATGGCTACACCTTC.

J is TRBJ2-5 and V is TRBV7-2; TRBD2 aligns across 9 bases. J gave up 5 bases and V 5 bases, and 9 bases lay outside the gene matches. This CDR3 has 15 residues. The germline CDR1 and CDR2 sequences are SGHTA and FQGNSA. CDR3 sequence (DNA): TGTGCCAGCAGCCCCAGCGGACTAGCGAAGGAGACCCAGTACTTC. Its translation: CASSPSGLAKETQYF.

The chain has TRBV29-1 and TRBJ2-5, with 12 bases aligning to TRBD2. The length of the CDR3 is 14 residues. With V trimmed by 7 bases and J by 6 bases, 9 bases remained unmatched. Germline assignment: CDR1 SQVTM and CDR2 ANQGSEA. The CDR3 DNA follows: TGCAGCGCCGGACTAGCGGGACGGGGGAAGACCCAGTACTTC. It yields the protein CSAGLAGRGKTQYF.

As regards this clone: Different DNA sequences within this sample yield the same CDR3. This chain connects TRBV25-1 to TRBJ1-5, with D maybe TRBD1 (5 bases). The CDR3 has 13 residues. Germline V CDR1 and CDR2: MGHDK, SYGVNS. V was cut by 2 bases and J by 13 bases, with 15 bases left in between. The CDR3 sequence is CASSEHSTGRQHF. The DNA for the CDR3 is TGTGCCAGCAGTGAACATTCAACAGGTCGGCAGCATTTT.

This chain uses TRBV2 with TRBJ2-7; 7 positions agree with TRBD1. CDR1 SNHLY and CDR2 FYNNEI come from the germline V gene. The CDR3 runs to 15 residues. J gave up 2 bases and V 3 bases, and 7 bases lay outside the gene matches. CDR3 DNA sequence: TGTGCCAGCAGTGACCCCGGGACAGACCCCTACGAGCAGTACTTC. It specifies CASSDPGTDPYEQYF. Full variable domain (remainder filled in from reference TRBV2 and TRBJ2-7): EPEVTQTPSHQVTQMGQEVILRCVPISNHLYFYWYRQILGQKVEFLVSFYNNEISEKSEIFDDQFSVERPDGSNFTLKIRSTKLEDSAMYFCASSDPGTDPYEQYFGPGTRLTVT.

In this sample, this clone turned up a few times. The DNA for the CDR3 is TGTGCCAGCAGCTCCAGAGCGACAGTCCGGGCCTACGAGCAGTACTTC. The encoded protein is CASSSRATVRAYEQYF. The J gene is TRBJ2-7, the V gene TRBV13; tentatively, D is TRBD1 (5 bases). The V end lost 4 bases, the J end lost 2 bases, and 18 bases lay between the germline ends. Germline lookup yields CDR1 PRHDT and CDR2 FYEKMQ (reference sequence). The CDR3 runs to 16 residues.

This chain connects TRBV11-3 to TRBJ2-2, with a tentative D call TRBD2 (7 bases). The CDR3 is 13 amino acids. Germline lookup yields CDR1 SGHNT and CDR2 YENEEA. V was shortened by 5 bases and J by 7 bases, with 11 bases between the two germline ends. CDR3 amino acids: CASSRRGGGELFF. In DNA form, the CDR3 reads TGTGCCAGCAGCCGTAGGGGGGGCGGGGAGCTGTTTTTT. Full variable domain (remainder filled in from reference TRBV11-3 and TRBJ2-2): EAGVVQSPRYKIIEKKQPVAFWCNPISGHNTLYWYLQNLGQGPELLIRYENEEAVDDSQLPKDRFSAERLKGVDSTLKIQPAELGDSAVYLCASSRRGGGELFFGEGSRLTVL.

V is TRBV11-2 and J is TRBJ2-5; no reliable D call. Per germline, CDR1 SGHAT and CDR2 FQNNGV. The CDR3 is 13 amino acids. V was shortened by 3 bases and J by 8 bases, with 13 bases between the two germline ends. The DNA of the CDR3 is TGTGCCAGCAGCTTGACTGAGACGGTAACCCAGTACTTC. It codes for CASSLTETVTQYF.

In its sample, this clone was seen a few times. As DNA, the CDR3 is TGTGCCAGCGGGGGGTCGGGCAATCAGCCCCAGCATTTT. Its protein is CASGGSGNQPQHF. The rearrangement uses TRBV6-1 and TRBJ1-5; TRBD1 is a possible D gene (5 bases). CDR1 MNHNS and CDR2 SASEGT come from the germline V gene. The ends were cut back, 8 bases at V and 2 bases at J, with 10 bases in the middle. The CDR3 is 13 amino acids.

The CDR3 region is CASSSSRGNGEKLFF. The CDR3 nucleotides are TGTGCCAGCAGCTCATCCCGGGGTAATGGTGAAAAACTGTTTTTT. The chain recombines TRBV7-9 with TRBJ1-4; D is ambiguous. V was pared by 4 bases and J by 7 bases, with 16 bases between. Germline V gene data show CDR1 as SEHNR and CDR2 as FQNEAQ (reference sequence). The CDR3 runs to 15 residues.

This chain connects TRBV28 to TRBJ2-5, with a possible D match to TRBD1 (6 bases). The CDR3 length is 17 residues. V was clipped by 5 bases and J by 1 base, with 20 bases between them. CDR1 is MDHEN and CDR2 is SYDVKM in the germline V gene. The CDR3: CASSQGDITRLQETQYF. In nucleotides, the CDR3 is TGTGCCAGCAGTCAAGGGGACATAACGCGCCTCCAAGAGACCCAGTACTTC.

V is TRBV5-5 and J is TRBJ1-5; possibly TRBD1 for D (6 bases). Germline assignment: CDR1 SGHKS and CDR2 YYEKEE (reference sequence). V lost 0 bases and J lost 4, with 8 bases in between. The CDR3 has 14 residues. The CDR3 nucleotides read TGTGCCAGCAGCTTGGCAGGGGAGAATCAGCCCCAGCATTTT. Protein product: CASSLAGENQPQHF.

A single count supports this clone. As DNA, the CDR3 is TGTGCCAGCAGTTTCATTGACAGGGAGCACTACGAGCAGTACTTC. It is translated as CASSFIDREHYEQYF. This chain links TRBV28 with TRBJ2-5, with 7 bases that match TRBD1. Judging by the DNA end, TRBJ2-7 fits better; the J call may be wrong. The CDR3 is 15 residues long. Looked up from germline, CDR1 is MDHEN and CDR2 is SYDVKM.

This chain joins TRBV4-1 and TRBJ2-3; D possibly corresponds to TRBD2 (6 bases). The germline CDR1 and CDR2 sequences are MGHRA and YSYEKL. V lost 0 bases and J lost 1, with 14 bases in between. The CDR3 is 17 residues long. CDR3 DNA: TGCGCCAGCAGCCAAGAAAAGGGAGGACAAGGCACAGATACGCAGTATTTT. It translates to CASSQEKGGQGTDTQYF.